This TCR beta chain stems from a study of T cell responses to AZD1222 COVID-19 vaccine (dated by TCRdb to 2020 to 2022). Context from the whole study: Because spike-specific TCR depth and breadth did not differ between the two schedules, AZD1222 recipients who got a second dose at roughly 4 weeks were pooled with those who got a second dose at roughly 12 weeks. A total of approximately 240 trial participants underwent TCR sequencing, of whom about 210 had received two doses of AZD1222 and around 26 had received two doses of the MenACWY control vaccine. Enrollment into the trials was organized by age into subgroups of 18-55, 56-69 and 70-plus years, and those subgroups contained approximately 160, 26 and 62 TCR-sequenced participants, respectively.

The sample's time point label is to be understood as: baseline before first vaccination. Vaccinee samples were obtained from the UK trials COV001 and COV002, which included a single-blind randomized controlled phase 2/3 trial of AZD1222 (ChAdOx1 nCoV-19) in healthy adults. For TCRbeta chain sequencing, PBMC samples from trial participants were taken at day 0 and at day 28 after the second dose. What the work shows at the level of the full study, not this receptor alone: The whole spike protein was spanned by vaccine-associated CD4 TCRs, and dominant responses were seen in regions 160-218 and 743-854. Conclusions about previously exposed vaccinees are limited because only six or seven AZD1222 recipients were SARS-CoV-2 seropositive at baseline. Nearly half of unique spike-specific TCRs reportedly recognized epitopes outside regions mutated in the B.1.351 and B.1.1.7 variants. Because no day 14 peak-response samples were available, the repertoires could be characterized only after the peak T cell response. The 56-69-year group was small, and its depth increase did not reach significance, likely because of low power. Participants were mostly white British and included more females than males, and it was suggested by the authors that clonal diversity may have been underestimated. A significant rise in spike-specific TCR breadth and depth was observed after two AZD1222 doses relative to day 0 and relative to MenACWY recipients.

The CDR3 regions of human TCRbeta chains were analyzed by immunosequencing. As for the authors' bioinformatics: TCRs in the repertoires were compared against a reference library of SARS-CoV-2-specific TCRs that had been generated with the MIRA antigen-specificity platform. Breadth was defined as the fraction of unique TCRs that were SARS-CoV-2-associated, and depth was defined as the fraction of total T cells that were SARS-CoV-2-associated. Using the MIRA data, every spike-specific TCR was mapped to the spike region that the TCR reacted to and assigned to either a CD4 or a CD8 class. Log10-transformed breadth and depth values were compared by one-way ANOVA with Sidak's multiple comparisons tests. TCRdb obtained this table from immuneACCESS and retained in-frame rearrangements with V and J assigned. These tables miss some clones; where compared with another copy, unresolved V genes account for less than half of the shortfall, and the remainder is unexplained. The DNA gave D and trimming, while V, J and clone size come from that table. The sample table lists about 170,000 clones, 80% to 95% of them with a count of one. The ten largest make up 1.6% of the sample.

From cysteine to phenylalanine, the CDR3 is 14 amino acids long. Only the CDR3 portion is preserved as DNA: 42 bases, with reading frame beginning at the first base. The germline V gene (reference sequence) sets CDR1 to GTSNPN and CDR2 to SVGIG. V sheds 3 bases and J sheds 2 bases, leaving 11 bases between their ends. To note about this clone: No cognate antigen has been identified for it. Per-base qualities were not stored, and no clone one base away is much larger.

The receptor was isolated from an adult in good health. The chain is made from TRBV30 and TRBJ2-4, and perhaps TRBD2 as D gene, on 7 matching bases. The material was peripheral blood, obtained on day 0 of AZD1222 vaccination. The base sequence is TGTGCCTGGAGAGGGGGGGGATCCAAAAACATTCAGTACTTC. Its translation reads: CAWRGGGSKNIQYF.